Following are 25 T cell receptor beta chains from one sample sequenced in a study of STAT3 mutations in large granular lymphocyte leukemia. General study results and limits: In T-cell large granular lymphocyte leukemia, about half of patients showed multiple immunodominant subclonotypes.

Using immunoSEQ multiplex PCR, the repertoire was profiled, and TCRdb retains in-frame clones only, with some absent. Among approximately 43,000 clones listed, about 81% were seen once. Antigen specificity for these receptors is unknown. Sequenced: PBMCs. These receptors all come from a human donor with T large granular lymphocyte leukemia. Some clones in this sample may be carry-over from other donors' samples.

V usage is TRBV6-5 and J usage is TRBJ1-1, with D possibly being TRBD1 (5 bases). Trimming cost V 5 bases and J 5 bases, with 15 bases left between them. This CDR3 is 14 amino acids long. CDR1 MNHEY and CDR2 SVGAGI come from the germline V gene. Here the CDR3 reads CASSHGHLGTEAFF. CDR3 sequence (DNA): TGTGCCAGCAGTCACGGACACCTCGGAACTGAAGCTTTCTTT.

This clone came up once. The chain links TRBV5-1 to TRBJ1-2, with 10 positions matching TRBD1. This CDR3 has 15 amino acids. Germline values: CDR1 SGHRS, CDR2 YFSETQ. Trimming took 2 bases from V and 3 from J; bases not matched to a gene: 4. CDR3 region: CASSLGQGEYYGYTF. In DNA, the CDR3 is TGCGCCAGCAGCTTAGGACAGGGGGAATACTATGGCTACACCTTC.

The chain carries TRBV7-9 and TRBJ2-1; TRBD1 matches 7 bases. This CDR3 has 16 amino acids. J gave up 1 base and V 4 bases, and 7 bases lay outside the gene matches. CDR1 and CDR2 from the germline V gene are SEHNR and FQNEAQ (reference sequence). CDR3 coding DNA: TGTGCCAGCAGCTCGTACAGGGGAAGGTCCTACAATGAGCAGTTCTTC. Translation: CASSSYRGRSYNEQFF.

The chain has TRBV5-1 and TRBJ2-6, with 7 bases matching TRBD1. The CDR3 runs to 17 residues. Germline CDR1 reads SGHRS; CDR2 reads YFSETQ. With 2 bases clipped from V and 0 bases from J, the junction kept 5 bases outside the gene matches. CDR3 bases: TGCGCCAGCAGCTTCCTGACAGGGCCCTCTGGGGCCAACGTCCTGACTTTC. Its translation is CASSFLTGPSGANVLTF.

The chain uses TRBV9 and TRBJ2-3; weak D call: TRBD2 (6 bases). Germline assignment: CDR1 SGDLS and CDR2 YYNGEE. The V gene lost 0 bases and the J gene lost 5 bases, with 16 bases spanning the gap. CDR3 length equals 16 residues. CDR3 nucleotide sequence: TGTGCCAGCAGCGTAGCAGCTGCTAGCGAGCGAGATACGCAGTATTTT. This translates into CASSVAAASERDTQYF.

The chain recombines TRBV5-1 with TRBJ1-2; a weak D match, TRBD1 (5 bases). In germline, CDR1 is SGHRS, CDR2 YFSETQ. This CDR3 spans 15 amino acids. With 0 bases removed from V and 8 bases from J, the gap between germline ends came to 17 bases. DNA of the CDR3: TGCGCCAGCAGCTTGGAGGTCTCCCGACAGTCGGGCTACACCTTC. Translated: CASSLEVSRQSGYTF.

V usage is TRBV6-1 and J usage is TRBJ1-1; D is uncertain. The V gene lost 0 bases and the J gene lost 0 bases, with 8 bases spanning the gap. The germline gives CDR1 MNHNS, CDR2 SASEGT. The CDR3 totals 15 residues. Here the CDR3 reads CASSEARLMNTEAFF. DNA for the CDR3: TGTGCCAGCAGTGAAGCAAGACTGATGAACACTGAAGCTTTCTTT.

J is TRBJ2-1 and V is TRBV2; D not resolved. The V end lost 4 bases, the J end lost 6 bases, and 13 bases lay between the germline ends. The CDR3 sequence is 14 residues long. Germline V gene sequence: CDR1 SNHLY, CDR2 FYNNEI. The DNA of the CDR3 is TGTGCCAGCAGTGCACGGTATCCCCCCAATGAGCAGTTCTTC. As protein: CASSARYPPNEQFF.

The rearrangement uses TRBV10-3 and TRBJ1-1; 11 nucleotides line up with TRBD1. The V and J ends lost 8 bases and 4 bases, in that order; junction bases with no gene match: 6. This CDR3 comprises 14 residues. Germline V CDR1 and CDR2: ENHRY, SYGVKD. In DNA, the CDR3 is TGTGCCATCGGACGGGACAGGGGGACCACTGAAGCTTTCTTT. Translating it yields CAIGRDRGTTEAFF.

The rearrangement joins TRBV6-6 to TRBJ1-1; perhaps TRBD1 as D (5 bases). Trimming shortened V by 6 bases and J by 6 bases, and 20 bases separated the two germline ends. Germline CDR1 MNHNY, CDR2 SVGAGI (reference sequence). This CDR3 is built from 15 residues. The CDR3 region has the DNA TGTGCCAGCAGCAAAAACCAGGGCGGAGGCGCTGAAGCTTTCTTT. Translated, it gives CASSKNQGGGAEAFF.

The chain has TRBV2 and TRBJ1-1; D unresolved. With 8 bases removed from V and 4 bases from J, the gap between germline ends came to 20 bases. Germline V lookup: CDR1 SNHLY, CDR2 FYNNEI. The CDR3 consists of 15 residues. The CDR3 region has the DNA TGTGCCAGCTCCGGAGAGGCAGGCCCGGTCACTGAAGCTTTCTTT. Protein: CASSGEAGPVTEAFF.

The genes are TRBV6-1 and TRBJ2-7, with 10 nucleotides matching TRBD2. After removal of 3 bases from V and 0 bases from J, the junction contained 2 bases not matched to a gene. CDR3 size: 15 residues. Per germline, CDR1 MNHNS and CDR2 SASEGT. In nucleotides, the CDR3 is TGTGCCAGCAGTGAGCTAGCGGGGGACTCCTACGAGCAGTACGTC. This translates into CASSELAGDSYEQYV.

The J gene is TRBJ1-4, the V gene TRBV7-9; 7 nucleotides match TRBD1. Germline V gives CDR1 SEHNR, CDR2 FQNEAQ (reference sequence). The J segment lost 3 bases and the V segment lost 3 bases, leaving 7 bases of the junction unmatched. There are 16 residues in the CDR3. The CDR3 bases are TGTGCCAGCAGCTTTTTCAGGGGGACAGCTAATGAAAAACTGTTTTTT. Translated: CASSFFRGTANEKLFF.

This clone was seen just once. The chain couples TRBV11-2 to TRBJ2-7, with D unresolved. The CDR3 is 17 residues long. The V gene's germline CDR1 is SGHAT and CDR2 FQNNGV. V shed 0 bases and J shed 6 bases, with 21 bases lying between them. The DNA of the CDR3 is TGTGCCAGCAGCTTAGACAGATATTCGCTGATCACCCGCGAGCAGTACTTC. The encoded protein is CASSLDRYSLITREQYF. Drawing the rest from reference TRBV11-2 and TRBJ2-7, the complete variable domain is EAGVAQSPRYKIIEKRQSVAFWCNPISGHATLYWYQQILGQGPKLLIQFQNNGVVDDSQLPKDRFSAERLKGVDSTLKIQPAKLEDSAVYLCASSLDRYSLITREQYFGPGTRLTVT.

This chain links TRBV2 with TRBJ2-3; the match to TRBD1 covers 9 bases. Germline V CDR1 and CDR2: SNHLY, FYNNEI. After removal of 8 bases from V and 0 bases from J, the junction contained 6 bases not matched to a gene. This CDR3 contains 15 residues. CDR3 nucleotide sequence: TGTGCCAGCTCCGGACAGGGGATGAGCACAGATACGCAGTATTTT. It translates to CASSGQGMSTDTQYF.

The chain employs TRBV7-9 and TRBJ2-4; 10 bases align to TRBD2. Germline values: CDR1 SEHNR, CDR2 FQNEAQ (reference sequence). J was trimmed by 6 bases and V by 5 bases; bases with no gene match: 10. The CDR3 extends over 16 amino acids. CDR3 amino acids: CASSLVVAGGLNIQYF. DNA for the CDR3: TGTGCCAGCAGCCTAGTGGTAGCGGGGGGCCTAAACATTCAGTACTTC.

The chain combines TRBV9 with TRBJ2-5; 7 bases are a match to TRBD2. With 3 bases clipped from V and 1 base from J, the junction kept 3 bases outside the gene matches. CDR3 length: 14 amino acids. Per the germline V gene, CDR1 is SGDLS and CDR2 is YYNGEE. CDR3 sequence reads: CASSARGGQETQYF. The CDR3 DNA reads TGTGCCAGCAGCGCACGCGGGGGCCAAGAGACCCAGTACTTC.

The chain couples TRBV4-2 to TRBJ2-5; 7 bases agree with TRBD2. V was pared by 0 bases and J by 5 bases, with 9 bases of the junction left unmatched. Germline CDR1 and CDR2: LGHNA and YNFKEQ. The CDR3 covers 16 residues. CDR3 in DNA: TGTGCCAGCAGCCAAGATCTGGGGGGGGGAGAGGAGACCCAGTACTTC. It codes for CASSQDLGGGEETQYF.

CDR3 region: CASSLLHGQLAKNIQYF. The DNA for the CDR3 is TGTGCCAGCAGCCTCCTACATGGACAGTTAGCCAAAAACATTCAGTACTTC. The chain links TRBV5-4 to TRBJ2-4; D possibly corresponds to TRBD1 (6 bases). The CDR3 consists of 17 residues. Germline CDR1 reads SGHNT; CDR2 reads YYREEE (reference sequence). The V gene lost 4 bases and the J gene lost 0 bases, with 17 bases spanning the gap.

This clone has just a few counts. An end of the junction does not agree with germline; a read error may underlie this. V usage is TRBV4-1 and J usage is TRBJ1-5; no clear D. Per the germline V gene, CDR1 is MGHRA and CDR2 is YSYEKL. The CDR3 has 15 amino acids. As DNA, the CDR3 is TGCGCCAGCAGTCAAGGAGGGATGGGCAATCAGCCCCAGCATTTT. Protein product: CASSQGGMGNQPQHF.

The chain uses TRBV5-4 and TRBJ2-2; D perhaps matches TRBD2 (5 bases). This CDR3 contains 14 residues. The V end was cut by 5 bases, the J end by 3 bases, with 11 bases between. CDR1 and CDR2 from the germline V gene are SGHNT and YYREEE (reference sequence). The CDR3 sequence: CASSRGQYTGELFF. Here the CDR3 DNA reads TGTGCCAGCAGTCGCGGGCAGTACACCGGGGAGCTGTTTTTT.

The chain carries TRBV20-1 and TRBJ2-2; no firm D call. Germline V gene sequence: CDR1 DFQATT, CDR2 SNEGSKA (reference sequence). The CDR3 spans 11 residues. Trimming cost V 3 bases and J 6 bases, with 5 bases left between them. The CDR3 protein is CSASAPGELFF. CDR3 nucleotides: TGCAGTGCTAGTGCTCCCGGGGAGCTGTTTTTT.

The chain has TRBV27 and TRBJ1-5; TRBD1 matches 7 bases. J was trimmed by 3 bases and V by 4 bases; bases with no gene match: 6. Per germline, CDR1 MNHEY and CDR2 SMNVEV (reference sequence). The CDR3 totals 15 residues. The DNA of the CDR3 is TGTGCCAGCAGTTCGTTGACAGGGTACAATCAGCCCCAGCATTTT. It translates to CASSSLTGYNQPQHF.

This chain connects TRBV5-5 to TRBJ1-1; D gene unclear. Trimming removed 1 base from V and 1 base from J, with 5 bases in between. Germline assignment: CDR1 SGHKS and CDR2 YYEKEE (reference sequence). There are 13 residues in the CDR3. As DNA, the CDR3 is TGTGCCAGCAGCTTGAGGGAGAACACTGAAGCTTTCTTT. Protein: CASSLRENTEAFF.

This clone was seen just once. The chain employs TRBV7-9 and TRBJ1-2; D is unclear. The ends were cut back, 0 bases at V and 1 base at J, with 3 bases in the middle. Looked up from germline, CDR1 is SEHNR and CDR2 is FQNEAQ (reference sequence). CDR3 length: 13 residues. CDR3 sequence (DNA): TGTGCCAGCAGCTTAGCTAATAACTATGGCTACACCTTC. Amino acids: CASSLANNYGYTF.